Listed here are 19 T cell receptor beta chains from one sample, sequenced in a study of blood T cell repertoires in COVID-19. Clones were sequenced by immunoSEQ multiplex PCR, and TCRdb holds only the in-frame ones, with some missing. The sample carries around 150,000 clones, roughly 80% recorded once. Sequencing was done on a sample of peripheral blood. Source of these receptors: a man aged 50 to 59 with active or convalescent COVID-19.

This clone was observed once. This sequence joins TRBV24-1 and TRBJ1-1; D is uncertain. Germline-derived CDR1 and CDR2 are KGHDR and SFDVKD. The CDR3 runs 12 residues. Trimming pared 4 bases from V and 11 bases from J, leaving 13 bases between. The CDR3 region is CATSDSTLGAFF. The CDR3, as DNA: TGTGCCACCAGTGACTCGACCCTCGGGGCTTTCTTT.

The chain joins TRBV10-2 to TRBJ2-7; D is ambiguous. With 3 bases removed from V and 0 bases from J, the gap between germline ends came to 6 bases. There are 13 residues in the CDR3. Germline-derived CDR1 and CDR2 are WSHSY and SAAADI. The DNA for the CDR3 is TGCGCCAGCAGTGAAGTGAGCTCCTACGAGCAGTACTTC. Amino acids: CASSEVSSYEQYF.

This clone appeared a few times. The chain joins TRBV28 to TRBJ2-7, with 9 bases identical to TRBD1. This CDR3 contains 14 residues. The germline V gene encodes CDR1 MDHEN and CDR2 SYDVKM. The J segment lost 5 bases and the V segment lost 5 bases, leaving 7 bases of the junction unmatched. The CDR3 is CASSPPGQGHEQYF. CDR3 DNA sequence: TGTGCCAGCAGTCCTCCGGGACAGGGACACGAGCAGTACTTC.

The chain links TRBV29-1 to TRBJ1-3; 9 bases match TRBD1. Germline trimming cut 4 bases from V and 4 bases from J; bases unmatched to any gene: 8. CDR3 length equals 15 residues. Germline CDR1 and CDR2: SQVTM and ANQGSEA. CDR3: CSVAPGTGKGNTIYF. The CDR3 nucleotides are TGCAGCGTTGCACCCGGGACAGGGAAAGGAAACACCATATATTTT.

This chain joins TRBV3-1 (or the pseudogene TRBV3-2) and TRBJ2-1; the D gene is possibly TRBD2 (5 bases). CDR1 and CDR2 from the germline V gene are LGHDT and YNNKEL (reference sequence). V lost 4 bases and J 3 bases, leaving 10 bases between the germline ends. The CDR3 length is 14 residues. CDR3 DNA sequence: TGTGCCAGCAGCCCGCCACTAGGCTACAATGAGCAGTTCTTC. Translating gives CASSPPLGYNEQFF.

The gene calls are TRBV3-1 (or the pseudogene TRBV3-2) and TRBJ1-2; D unclear. The CDR3 covers 14 residues. V shed 0 bases and J shed 7 bases, with 12 bases lying between them. Germline CDR1 is LGHDT and CDR2 is YNNKEL (reference sequence). In DNA form, the CDR3 reads TGTGCCAGCAGCCAAGAGGCCAGGTTGCGTGGCTACACCTTC. Its translation is CASSQEARLRGYTF.

J is TRBJ2-5 and V is TRBV29-1; 9 bases are a match to TRBD2. Per the germline V gene, CDR1 is SQVTM and CDR2 is ANQGSEA. CDR3 size: 13 residues. The V gene end was trimmed by 6 bases and the J gene end by 5 bases; junction bases not matched to a gene: 7. CDR3 loop: CSVRAGGAETQYF. The CDR3, as DNA: TGCAGCGTGCGGGCGGGAGGGGCGGAGACCCAGTACTTC.

This clone was picked up a small number of times. The gene calls are TRBV6-6 and TRBJ2-7, with 7 bases matching TRBD1. The ends lost 0 bases at V and 3 bases at J; junction bases unmatched: 2. The CDR3 length is 14 residues. CDR1 is MNHNY, CDR2 SVGAGI, per germline (reference sequence). The CDR3 protein is CASSYSGDSYEQYF. In DNA form, the CDR3 reads TGTGCCAGCAGTTACTCGGGGGACAGCTACGAGCAGTACTTC.

The CDR3 DNA follows: TGTGCCAGCAGTAACTCCCTGGGACAGATGAACACTGAAGCTTTCTTT. Protein product: CASSNSLGQMNTEAFF. V and J are TRBV3-1 (or the pseudogene TRBV3-2) and TRBJ1-1; 7 positions agree with TRBD1. Germline V CDR1 and CDR2: LGHDT, YNNKEL (reference sequence). The ends lost 6 bases at V and 0 bases at J; junction bases unmatched: 10. CDR3 length: 16 residues.

The CDR3 DNA reads TGCGCCAGCAGCCAAACCGGGACTGGGAGCTCCTACAATGAGCAGTTCTTC. It specifies CASSQTGTGSSYNEQFF. This rearrangement joins TRBV4-1 to TRBJ2-1; the D gene is possibly TRBD2 (6 bases). The CDR3 has 17 residues. Trimming removed 2 bases at V and 0 bases at J, with 14 bases between. Germline V gene lookup returns CDR1 MGHRA and CDR2 YSYEKL.

This chain joins TRBV28 and TRBJ2-2; 7 positions agree with TRBD2. From germline, CDR1 is MDHEN and CDR2 SYDVKM. The CDR3 contains 19 residues. Trimming took 0 bases from V and 0 from J; bases not matched to a gene: 10. The CDR3: CASSLWGRASGANTGELFF. CDR3 in DNA: TGTGCCAGCAGTTTATGGGGCCGGGCTAGCGGCGCGAACACCGGGGAGCTGTTTTTT.

The chain employs TRBV20-1 and TRBJ2-7, with TRBD1 as a possible D gene (5 bases). Germline V gene lookup returns CDR1 DFQATT and CDR2 SNEGSKA (reference sequence). With 3 bases removed from V and 8 bases from J, the gap between germline ends came to 11 bases. The CDR3 contains 11 residues. The CDR3 loop is CSASGQGKQYF. CDR3 in DNA: TGCAGTGCTAGTGGGCAGGGAAAGCAGTACTTC.

The chain employs TRBV2 and TRBJ2-1, with 11 bases aligning to TRBD2. The CDR3 covers 19 residues. Germline V gives CDR1 SNHLY, CDR2 FYNNEI. Trimming at V came to 5 bases and at J to 0 bases, leaving 12 bases not matched to a gene. The DNA of the CDR3 is TGTGCCAGCAGTAAGGGACTAGCGGTATATGCCTTCTCCTACAATGAGCAGTTCTTC. This encodes CASSKGLAVYAFSYNEQFF.

The chain is built from TRBV28 and TRBJ1-2; no definite D call. CDR3 length: 14 residues. V shed 3 bases and J shed 0 bases, with 8 bases lying between them. CDR1 MDHEN and CDR2 SYDVKM come from the germline V gene. CDR3 DNA sequence: TGTGCCAGCAGTTTCTCCACATCTAACTATGGCTACACCTTC. It codes for CASSFSTSNYGYTF.

A note on this clone: This may come from a read error, since a much larger clone is one base off. V usage is TRBV7-3 and J usage is TRBJ1-1, with D hard to call. Trimming left V 3 bases short and J 4 bases short, with 9 bases between. The length of the CDR3 is 13 residues. CDR1 SGHTA and CDR2 FQGTGA come from the germline V gene. The CDR3, as DNA: TGTGCCAGCAGCTTGGGCAGCCCCACTGAAGCTTTCTTT. Translating gives CASSLGSPTEAFF.

The chain combines TRBV5-4 with TRBJ2-3, with 7 nucleotides matching TRBD2. The CDR3 consists of 14 residues. Germline-derived CDR1 and CDR2 are SGHNT and YYREEE (reference sequence). V trimming: 3 bases; J trimming: 13 bases; junction bases outside the gene matches: 14. Here the CDR3 DNA reads TGTGCCAGCAGCTGGGAAACGGGACTATCGAGGGAGTATTTT. It yields the protein CASSWETGLSREYF.

This chain uses TRBV27 with TRBJ1-1; 12 bases are shared with TRBD1. Germline V gene data show CDR1 as MNHEY and CDR2 as SMNVEV (reference sequence). V lost 0 bases and J lost 5; bases outside the gene matches: 7. The CDR3 runs to 17 residues. CDR3: CASSLSGQGALSTEAFF. Written as DNA, the CDR3 is TGTGCCAGCAGTTTATCGGGACAGGGGGCGTTAAGTACTGAAGCTTTCTTT.

This clone was detected only once. V usage is TRBV7-6 and J usage is TRBJ2-1, with TRBD1 matching over 7 bases. The CDR3 length is 16 residues. The J segment lost 4 bases and the V segment lost 5 bases, leaving 11 bases of the junction unmatched. Germline V gene lookup returns CDR1 SGHVS and CDR2 FNYEAQ. The CDR3 sequence is CASSPTGTVGYNEQFF. The DNA of the CDR3 is TGTGCCAGCAGCCCTACCGGGACAGTGGGTTACAATGAGCAGTTCTTC.

CDR3 in DNA: TGTGCCAGCAGTTTCGAGGAAAATCAGCCCCAGCATTTT. It is translated as CASSFEENQPQHF. V usage is TRBV28 and J usage is TRBJ1-5; no reliable D call. This CDR3 contains 13 residues. Germline values: CDR1 MDHEN, CDR2 SYDVKM. Trimming stripped 3 bases from V and 4 bases from J, with 7 bases between.